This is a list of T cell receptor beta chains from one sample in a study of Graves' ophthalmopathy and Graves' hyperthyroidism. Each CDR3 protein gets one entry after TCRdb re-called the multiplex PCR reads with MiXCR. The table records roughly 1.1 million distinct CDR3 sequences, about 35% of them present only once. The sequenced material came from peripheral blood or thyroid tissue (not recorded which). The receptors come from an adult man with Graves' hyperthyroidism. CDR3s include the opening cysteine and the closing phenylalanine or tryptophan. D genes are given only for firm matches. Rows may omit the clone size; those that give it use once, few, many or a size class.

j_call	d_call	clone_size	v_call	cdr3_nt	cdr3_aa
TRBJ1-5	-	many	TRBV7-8	TGTGCCAGCAGCTTAGAAGGGCGGCCCCAGCATTTT	CASSLEGRPQHF
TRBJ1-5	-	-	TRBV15	TGTGCCACCAGCAGAGATCTCGCAGGGGCGGGGGGTCAGCCCCAGCATTTT	CATSRDLAGAGGQPQHF
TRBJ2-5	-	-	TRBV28	TGTGCCAGCAGTTCCTCGGCTTTGGAACAAGAGACCCAGTACTTC	CASSSSALEQETQYF
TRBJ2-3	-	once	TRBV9	TGTGCCAGCAGCGTAGGTCCCCGGAGCACAGATACGCAGTATTTT	CASSVGPRSTDTQYF
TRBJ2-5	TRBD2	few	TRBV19	TGTGCCAGTAGTCCTTGGTCGGCGGGAGGAGAGACCCAGTACTTC	CASSPWSAGGETQYF
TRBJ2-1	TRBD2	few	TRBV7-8	TGTGCCAGCAGCCCAATCCGAATAGCGGGAGGAGGCAATGAGCAGTTCTTC	CASSPIRIAGGGNEQFF
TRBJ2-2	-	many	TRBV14	TGTGCCAGCAGCCCCTACAAGAACACCGGGGAGCTGTTTTTT	CASSPYKNTGELFF
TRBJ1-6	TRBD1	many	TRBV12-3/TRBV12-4	TGTGCCAGCAGTACGGGACAGGAGAATTCACCCCTCCACTTT	CASSTGQENSPLHF
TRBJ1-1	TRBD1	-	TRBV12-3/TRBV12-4	TGTGCCAGCATCCCCGGTCGGGACAGGACGAACACTGAAGCTTTCTTT	CASIPGRDRTNTEAFF
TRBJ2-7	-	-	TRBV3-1	TGTGCCAGCAGCATGTTATCGGGACGGAACTCCTACGAGCAGTACTTC	CASSMLSGRNSYEQYF
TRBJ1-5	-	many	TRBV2	TGTGCCAGCAGGAGGGGAAGGGCCAATCAGCCCCAGCATTTT	CASRRGRANQPQHF
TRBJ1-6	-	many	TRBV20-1	TGCAGTGCTAGAGATAGGGGAGATTTTTCACCCCTCCACTTT	CSARDRGDFSPLHF
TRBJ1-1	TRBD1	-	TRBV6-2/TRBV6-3	TGTGCCGCGGGACAGGTTGAAGCTTTCTTT	CAAGQVEAFF
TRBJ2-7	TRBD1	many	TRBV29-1	TGCAGCGTTCCCGGGACTGACAGGGGGCTCCACGAGCAGTACTTC	CSVPGTDRGLHEQYF
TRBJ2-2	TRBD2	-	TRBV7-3	TGTGCCAGCAGCTTAGGGCGACTAGCGTCGAACACCGGGGAGCTGTTTTTT	CASSLGRLASNTGELFF
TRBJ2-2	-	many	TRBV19	TGTGCCAGCGCAACTCGGGGGTGGGAGCTGTTTTTT	CASATRGWELFF
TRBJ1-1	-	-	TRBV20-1	TGCAGTGCTAGACCAATAATGAACACTGAAGCTTTCTTT	CSARPIMNTEAFF
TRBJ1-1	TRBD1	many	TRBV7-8	TGTGCCAGCAGCTCTTTGGACAGGGTAATGAAGGACACTGAAGCTTTCTTT	CASSSLDRVMKDTEAFF
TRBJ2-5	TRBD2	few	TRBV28	TGTGCCAGCAGTTTATTGCCTAGCGGGAGGGAGACCCAGTACTTC	CASSLLPSGRETQYF
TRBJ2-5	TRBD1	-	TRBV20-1	TGCAGTGCACCGCCCGGGACAGGGGCGGGAGAGACCCAGTACTTC	CSAPPGTGAGETQYF
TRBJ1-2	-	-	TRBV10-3	TGTGCCATCAGTGAGTCCTCGGGCTCTCAACGGGGCTACACCTTC	CAISESSGSQRGYTF
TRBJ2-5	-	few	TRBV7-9	TGTGCCAGCAGCGATGAGGCGGAGACCCAGTACTTC	CASSDEAETQYF
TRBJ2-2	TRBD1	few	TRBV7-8	TGTGCCAGCAGCTACGGGACAGGGATGATTCTACGGGAGCTGTTTTTT	CASSYGTGMILRELFF
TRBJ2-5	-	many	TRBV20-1	TGCAGTGCTAGAGATCGTTGGGGAGAAGAGACCCAGTACTTC	CSARDRWGEETQYF
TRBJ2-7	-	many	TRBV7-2	TGTGCCAGCAGCTTAGAATTGGGCCATCAGCAGTACTTC	CASSLELGHQQYF
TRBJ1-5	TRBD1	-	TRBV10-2	TGCGCCAGCAGTGGCGCAGGGGGACAGCCCCAGCATTTT	CASSGAGGQPQHF
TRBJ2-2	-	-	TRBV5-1	TGCGCCAGCAGCTGGGGGTTCGGGGATTTTAACACCGGGGAGCTGTTTTTT	CASSWGFGDFNTGELFF
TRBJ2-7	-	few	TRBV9	TGTGCCAGCAGCGTAGCTCAGGGGATCGTTGACGAGCAGTACTTC	CASSVAQGIVDEQYF
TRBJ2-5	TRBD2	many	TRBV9	TGTGCCAGCAGCCCTCTTCCGGGAGGGTGGGAGACCCAGTACTTC	CASSPLPGGWETQYF